This T cell receptor beta chain was found in a study of Ad26.COV2.S vaccination and SARS-CoV-2 variants (dated by TCRdb to about 2021). Describing the broader study: Donors in the vaccine arm were drawn from COV1001, a multicentre, randomized, double-blind, placebo-controlled phase I-IIa trial testing Ad26.COV2.S in healthy adults. Dosing of Ad26.COV2.S was intramuscular, at either 5x10^10 or 1x10^11 viral particles, delivered as one shot or as two shots spaced 56 days apart. TCRbeta repertoire sequencing was used to assess the specificity and breadth of SARS-CoV-2-reactive T cell receptors after Ad26.COV2.S vaccination. A total of about 30 samples were included in the TCR-sequenced set, comprising around 19 Ad26.COV2.S vaccine recipients, 5 placebo recipients and 8 SARS-CoV-2 convalescent individuals. Trial participants were randomized into five groups of five, in which low-dose or high-dose Ad26.COV2.S was given once or twice, or placebo was given on both occasions. Investigators did not know the trial group allocation while performing experiments and assessing outcomes.

Overall study results and their limits: Substantial breadth of spike-specific CD8+ and CD4+ T cell responses was reported after vaccination. Spike-specific TCR breadth was higher in Ad26.COV2.S recipients than in placebo recipients (P = 0.0014). Non-spike TCR breadth was comparable between vaccine and placebo recipients, consistent with the vaccine containing only spike. According to the authors, total T cell responses may have been underestimated by the TCR breadth and depth analyses. The study was not powered for comparison of responses between vaccine doses or regimens.

What this sample's treatment or condition label stands for: roughly 20 received Ad26.COV2.S at low or high dose, single or two shots; roughly 5 received placebo; per-sample allocation not given. For vaccine and placebo recipients, repertoires were sequenced using samples collected on day 63 after the first injection. In Cohort 1b, 25 or so adults aged 18-55 years were enrolled at a single site in Boston, USA, between 29 July and 7 August 2020. Ad26.COV2.S was a replication-incompetent adenovirus type 26 vector expressing a prefusion-stabilized SARS-CoV-2 spike protein from the original Wuhan strain. Notes on this clone: The specificity of this receptor is unknown. Per-nucleotide qualities are absent, and no much larger clonotype sits a single base away.

The immunoSEQ Assay was used to sequence TCRbeta CDR3 regions. After extraction, genomic DNA underwent amplification by bias-controlled multiplex PCR, followed by high-throughput sequencing. As for the original processing: To quantify the absolute abundance of every unique TCRbeta CDR3 region, sequences were collapsed and filtered. T cell fraction was estimated by normalization of TCRbeta template counts to usable DNA, with usable DNA being measured through amplification of reference genes present in all nucleated cells. Repertoire TCRs were annotated as SARS-CoV-2-specific by exact matching of V gene, CDR3 amino acid sequence and J gene to a known reactive TCR set. MIRA supplied the reference SARS-CoV-2 TCR set, which was filtered for enrichment in COVID-19-positive ImmuneCODE repertoires so that public or cross-reactive TCRs were removed. Using the MIRA antigens, annotated TCRs were further analysed by specific ORF or by position within an ORF. Depth was the summed frequency of annotated unique rearrangements, while breadth was defined as annotated unique rearrangements over total unique productive rearrangements. Two-sided Wilcoxon rank-sum tests were applied when comparing TCR breadth between groups. The immuneACCESS repertoire file appears here via TCRdb, limited to in-frame rearrangements. These files lack a portion of the clones; in checked studies, under half of the deficit traces to unresolved V genes, and the cause of the others is not known. V, J and clone size derive from that table, while D and trimming were established from the DNA sequence. This sample is represented by roughly 400,000 clones; about 92% of them were singletons. The top ten hold around 4.5% of the sample.

V loses 5 bases at its end and J loses 4 bases; junction bases beyond the gene matches: 5. The CDR3 sequence holds 15 residues, the cysteine and phenylalanine included. Only the CDR3 region is kept as DNA, spanning 45 bases read in frame from base 1. Taken from the germline V gene, the CDR1 and CDR2 loops are MNHNS and SASEGT. This sequence originates from a person aged 18 to 59 who received the Ad26.COV2.S COVID-19 vaccine or a placebo. Sequencing used peripheral blood, obtained in a trial of Ad26.COV2.S vaccine versus placebo. This chain joins TRBV6-1 to TRBJ2-1; TRBD2 fits 10 bases in the junction. For the CDR3, the sequence is CASSSGTSVYNEQFF. The DNA sequence reads TGTGCCAGCAGTTCCGGGACTAGCGTATACAATGAGCAGTTCTTC.